The source of this T cell receptor beta chain is a study of shared clonotypes between healthy human individuals. Germline trimming cut 5 bases from V and 10 bases from J; bases unmatched to any gene: 9. Germline V gene lookup returns CDR1 MGHRA and CDR2 YSYEKL. The CDR3 contains 14 residues. CD8 cells regarded as naive lacked CD45RO, were positively chosen for CCR7, and omitted terminally differentiated effector memory CD45RA+ cells. Some clones are missing from TCRdb's copy, which holds only in-frame ones; the method was immunoSEQ multiplex PCR. The sample has some 2,000,000 clones; about 95% are singletons.

The source is a man between 18 and 35 years old in good health. The sequencing input was naive CD8+ T cells sorted from blood. The chain combines TRBV4-1 with TRBJ2-1, with 9 positions matching TRBD1. The CDR3 nucleotides are TGCGCCAGCAGCTACGGGACAGGGTCTTTAGAGCAGTTCTTC. The encoded protein is CASSYGTGSLEQFF.